The 11 T cell receptor beta chains presented below share a single source sample, sequenced in a study of breast tumors, draining lymph nodes, adjacent tissues. TCRdb analysed the multiplex PCR reads with MiXCR anew, one entry per CDR3 protein. In the table there are around 250,000 distinct CDR3 sequences, less than 35% of which are singletons. Axillary draining lymph nodes of breast cancer patients supplied the node samples. Material: axillary lymph node tissue. The receptors were sampled from a female donor with breast cancer. Some clones in this sample may be carry-over from other donors' samples.

The table lists this clonotype with many counts. This rearrangement joins TRBV5-1 to TRBJ2-1, with D possibly matching TRBD2 (5 bases). CDR1 is SGHRS and CDR2 is YFSETQ in the germline V gene. The CDR3 sequence is 15 residues long. V was pared by 0 bases and J by 7 bases, with 14 bases between. Here the CDR3 DNA reads TGCGCCAGCAGCTTGGCGGGGTTATGGGTGAATGAGCAGTTCTTC. This translates into CASSLAGLWVNEQFF.

This chain links TRBV18 with TRBJ1-1, with D unresolved. The ends were cut back, 6 bases at V and 0 bases at J, with 20 bases in the middle. The CDR3 runs 17 residues. Germline V gene lookup returns CDR1 KGHSH and CDR2 LQKENI. CDR3 loop: CASSLSYQTGLNTEAFF. In DNA, the CDR3 is TGTGCCAGCTCCCTTTCGTACCAGACCGGACTGAACACTGAAGCTTTCTTT.

This clonotype was observed many times. The gene calls are TRBV24-1 and TRBJ2-3; D unclear. The CDR3 covers 16 residues. V was trimmed by 4 bases and J by 2 bases, leaving 15 bases between them. Germline V gene sequence: CDR1 KGHDR, CDR2 SFDVKD. DNA of the CDR3: TGTGCCACCAGTGACACTGCCGGGCCATACACAGATACGCAGTATTTT. Translated: CATSDTAGPYTDTQYF.

This clonotype was detected ten times or more. V and J are TRBV20-1 and TRBJ1-2; TRBD1 might be the D (6 bases). This CDR3 spans 15 amino acids. V lost 5 bases and J 3 bases, leaving 19 bases between the germline ends. Germline V gene lookup returns CDR1 DFQATT and CDR2 SNEGSKA (reference sequence). DNA for the CDR3: TGCAGTGCTCCTAAGGGGGGTTCGAACTACTATGGCTACACCTTC. It codes for CSAPKGGSNYYGYTF.

Ten or more counts support this clonotype. CDR3 residues: CSASHTGGAYTIYF. The CDR3 DNA reads TGCAGTGCTAGTCACACAGGGGGCGCGTACACCATATATTTT. The chain couples TRBV20-1 to TRBJ1-3; 9 nucleotides align to TRBD1. The trim removed 3 bases at V and 8 bases at J, leaving 8 bases unmatched. The CDR3 loop spans 14 amino acids. Germline CDR1 reads DFQATT; CDR2 reads SNEGSKA (reference sequence).

V usage is TRBV24-1 and J usage is TRBJ2-3; 12 bases are shared with TRBD2. V trimming: 7 bases; J trimming: 5 bases; junction bases outside the gene matches: 3. The CDR3 is 14 amino acids. In germline, CDR1 is KGHDR, CDR2 SFDVKD. Here the CDR3 reads CATSLAGGQDTQYF. CDR3 DNA: TGTGCCACCAGCCTAGCGGGGGGGCAAGATACGCAGTATTTT.

This clonotype was recorded many times. The chain carries TRBV7-2 and TRBJ2-5; 8 bases map to TRBD1. The CDR3 consists of 14 residues. The germline V gene encodes CDR1 SGHTA and CDR2 FQGNSA. V lost 1 base to trimming and J lost 4 bases; unmatched junction nucleotides: 2. CDR3 amino acids: CASSLGTGLETQYF. CDR3 coding DNA: TGTGCCAGCAGCTTAGGGACAGGGCTAGAGACCCAGTACTTC.

The chain uses TRBV6-6 and TRBJ2-6; 7 bases match TRBD2. CDR1 is MNHNY, CDR2 SVGAGI, per germline (reference sequence). V lost 6 bases and J lost 0; bases outside the gene matches: 2. The CDR3 has 15 residues. The CDR3 is CASRWTSSGANVLTF. The CDR3 nucleotides read TGTGCCAGCAGGTGGACTAGCTCTGGGGCCAACGTCCTGACTTTC.

This clonotype was found a few times. A much larger clonotype is one base distant, so this may be a read error. The rearrangement links TRBV20-1 to TRBJ1-2; possibly TRBD1 for D (5 bases). The CDR3 is made up of 15 amino acids. Germline V gene lookup returns CDR1 DFQATT and CDR2 SNEGSKA (reference sequence). The germline V and J ends were trimmed by 0 bases and 4 bases, with 15 bases remaining between them. The chain's CDR3 is CSARDRRGATYGYTF. DNA of the CDR3: TGCAGTGCTAGAGATCGACGGGGCGCTACCTATGGCTACACCTTC.

This clonotype was seen at least ten times. The V and J genes are TRBV15 and TRBJ1-4; 9 positions match TRBD1. Germline lookup yields CDR1 LNHNV and CDR2 YYDKDF (reference sequence). The CDR3 length is 15 residues. V was clipped by 8 bases and J by 4 bases; unmatched bases: 8. The CDR3 DNA reads TGTGCCACCCGCCCGGACAGGGGTTATAATGAAAAACTGTTTTTT. Translated: CATRPDRGYNEKLFF.

This clonotype was seen repeatedly, ten times or more. The CDR3 loop reads CASSLAPGGSGPSTGELFF. In DNA form, the CDR3 reads TGTGCCAGCAGCTTGGCCCCAGGGGGTAGCGGTCCGAGCACCGGGGAGCTGTTTTTT. The chain couples TRBV5-8 to TRBJ2-2; D might be TRBD1 (7 bases). This CDR3 comprises 19 residues. The V gene lost 0 bases and the J gene lost 4 bases, with 22 bases spanning the gap. Germline CDR1 and CDR2: SGHTS and YDEGEE.